A selection of T cell receptor beta chains follows, all from one sample in a study of radiotherapy plus CTLA-4 blockade in lung cancer. The protocol was immunoSEQ multiplex PCR, while the TCRdb copy is restricted to in-frame clones and leaves out a portion. The sample has approximately 89,000 clones, roughly four fifths seen once. The sample here was peripheral blood, taken from a patient treated with radiotherapy plus ipilimumab. The source of these receptors is a human donor with non-small cell lung cancer that progressed on radiotherapy plus ipilimumab. Both conserved end residues are part of each CDR3. The listing skips clone size in some rows; elsewhere it reads once, few, many or a size class.

clone_size j_call v_call cdr3_aa
. TRBJ2-1 TRBV19 CASRERGGFNEQFF
few TRBJ1-1 TRBV15 CATSGPERVSEAFF
. TRBJ1-2 TRBV6-1 CASNGLFGYTF
. TRBJ2-5 TRBV18 CASSPSTSGRETQYF
. TRBJ1-1 TRBV7-8 CASSFSKGTEAFF
. TRBJ1-2 TRBV7-3 CASSFPGGSGYTF
. TRBJ1-3 TRBV5-1 CASSSRTGREGNTIYF
. TRBJ2-1 TRBV27 CASSLQGRGHNEQFF
. TRBJ2-1 TRBV5-8 CASSFGGLSNEQFF
. TRBJ2-6 TRBV4-1 CASSQGTVSGANVLTF
. TRBJ2-3 TRBV6-5 CASRPTGGPDTQYF
. TRBJ1-2 TRBV7-9 CASSLDVGGYTF
. TRBJ2-3 TRBV9 CASSVDISTVDTQYF
. TRBJ2-7 TRBV5-6 CASSLGAGSYEQYF
. TRBJ2-1 TRBV21-1 CASSKVRGSEQFF
. TRBJ2-2 TRBV4-2 CASSQDLVGLGELFF
. TRBJ1-2 TRBV28 CASRLTGAYGYTF
. TRBJ2-7 TRBV18 CASSPPAGGTGEQYF
. TRBJ2-2 TRBV28 CASRKPGLTVELFF
. TRBJ1-2 TRBV7-9 CASSLAAQNYGYTF
few TRBJ1-2 TRBV18 CASSPPLDYGYTF
. TRBJ2-1 TRBV7-9 CASSLVPGPYNEQFF
. TRBJ1-5 TRBV2 CASRAGTGGHQPQHF
. TRBJ1-2 TRBV7-9 CASSLAVYGYTF
few TRBJ2-5 TRBV4-2 CASSQEDFGGSLGETQYF
. TRBJ1-2 TRBV7-2 CASSLSTIQGVGGYTF
. TRBJ1-4 TRBV4-1 CASSQDRFGEKLFF
. TRBJ2-1 TRBV7-2 CASSRTGAGPYNEQFF
. TRBJ2-1 TRBV4-1 CASSQGGGTSGSHEQFF
. TRBJ2-1 TRBV7-9 CASSLIRGGGWGEQFF
. TRBJ1-3 TRBV4-2 CASSATGVSGNTIYF
. TRBJ1-4 TRBV9 CASSVGTRDTEEKLFF
. TRBJ2-5 TRBV28 CASSLVGQGETQYF
. TRBJ1-1 TRBV18 CASSPRRDRENTEAFF
. TRBJ1-1 TRBV4-3 CASSRGALNTEAFF
. TRBJ2-2 TRBV19 CASSPRVLGSNTGELFF
. TRBJ2-7 TRBV28 CATTSGGYEQYF
. TRBJ2-3 TRBV18 CASSPLTSGRSDTQYF
. TRBJ2-1 TRBV27 CASSLRLAGASYNEQFF
. TRBJ1-6 TRBV9 CASSVGEAPTGISPLHF